The 18 T cell receptor beta chains below come from one sample, sequenced in a study of T cells after posttransplantation cyclophosphamide. Data came from immunoSEQ multiplex PCR; TCRdb stores just in-frame clones and leaves some out. The sample contains 40,000 to 55,000 clones, none of them singletons. Sequenced: PBMCs. All receptors come from a middle-aged man in good health, CMV-negative, and a related stem cell transplant donor.

This clone came up many times. The chain couples TRBV5-3 to TRBJ1-2, with D unclear. TRBV5-3 is an open reading frame, and its role is uncertain. V was shortened by 10 bases and J by 6 bases, with 16 bases between the two germline ends. CDR3 length: 12 amino acids. DNA of the CDR3: TGTGCCGGTTTTGCCCACTTTAATGGCTACACCTTC. As protein: CAGFAHFNGYTF.

This clone has just a few counts. The CDR3 spells CASGTSRYNEQFF. In DNA form, the CDR3 reads TGTGCCAGTGGGACTAGCAGATACAATGAGCAGTTCTTC. J is TRBJ2-1 and V is TRBV6-1; TRBD2 aligns across 9 bases. CDR3 length: 13 amino acids. V dropped 9 bases and J dropped 4; count of bases not matched to a gene: 4. From germline, CDR1 is MNHNS and CDR2 SASEGT.

This clone appeared many times. The genes are TRBV19 and TRBJ2-5; D remains ambiguous. The DNA end favors TRBJ2-7, so the J call may be wrong. From germline, CDR1 is LNHDA and CDR2 SQIVND (reference sequence). This CDR3 spans 15 amino acids. CDR3 nucleotide sequence: TGTGCCAGTAGTATAGGAGGCGGAGTCTCCTACGAGCAGTACTTC. It encodes CASSIGGGVSYEQYF.

The chain has TRBV19 and TRBJ2-5; TRBD2 might be the D (6 bases). The end of the DNA fits TRBJ2-7 better, so the J call may be wrong. The CDR3 has 14 residues. CDR1 and CDR2 (germline): LNHDA, SQIVND (reference sequence). This CDR3 reads CASSISGYLYEQYF. DNA for the CDR3: TGTGCCAGTAGTATTAGCGGCTACCTCTACGAGCAGTACTTC.

Ten or more counts support this clone. The chain links TRBV30 to TRBJ1-3, with 9 bases that match TRBD1. The CDR3 has 15 residues. Germline values: CDR1 GTSNPN, CDR2 SVGIG (reference sequence). The trim removed 2 bases at V and 3 bases at J, leaving 5 bases unmatched. Written as DNA, the CDR3 is TGTGCCTGGAGTAATACAGGGGGCCATGGAAACACCATATATTTT. Amino acid sequence: CAWSNTGGHGNTIYF.

This clone was picked up many times. The genes are TRBV2 and TRBJ1-1; 9 bases match TRBD1. Germline loops: CDR1 SNHLY, CDR2 FYNNEI. Trimming took 7 bases from V and 0 from J; bases not matched to a gene: 15. This CDR3 is 18 amino acids long. The CDR3 coding sequence is TGTGCCAGCATTCCGGGACAGGGTTTTCAGGGAGTGAACACTGAAGCTTTCTTT. It translates to CASIPGQGFQGVNTEAFF. Using reference TRBV2 and TRBJ1-1 for the parts outside the CDR3, the full variable domain is EPEVTQTPSHQVTQMGQEVILRCVPISNHLYFYWYRQILGQKVEFLVSFYNNEISEKSEIFDDQFSVERPDGSNFTLKIRSTKLEDSAMYFCASIPGQGFQGVNTEAFFGQGTRLTVV.

Ten or more counts support this clone. This sequence joins TRBV19 and TRBJ1-4; D may be TRBD1 (6 bases). V was cut by 4 bases and J by 8 bases, with 14 bases left in between. Germline lookup yields CDR1 LNHDA and CDR2 SQIVND (reference sequence). The length of the CDR3 is 14 residues. CDR3 in amino acids: CASSTPTGREKLFF. CDR3 nucleotide sequence: TGTGCCAGTAGTACTCCGACAGGTCGGGAAAAACTGTTTTTT.

This clone was seen at least ten times. The CDR3 nucleotides read TGCAGCGTTGAAGAGGGAGCGGGAGACTCCGGGGAGCTGTTTTTT. It specifies CSVEEGAGDSGELFF. The chain recombines TRBV29-1 with TRBJ2-2; TRBD2 matches 8 bases. The CDR3 length is 15 residues. After removal of 0 bases from V and 6 bases from J, the junction contained 6 bases not matched to a gene. Per the germline V gene, CDR1 is SQVTM and CDR2 is ANQGSEA.

This clone appeared many times. This chain connects TRBV5-1 to TRBJ2-1; D unclear. Germline V gene data show CDR1 as SGHRS and CDR2 as YFSETQ. There are 13 residues in the CDR3. V gave up 0 bases and J gave up 6 bases, with 7 bases separating them. In DNA form, the CDR3 reads TGCGCCAGCAGCTTGGCAGGTTCCAATGAGCAGTTCTTC. Protein: CASSLAGSNEQFF.

At least ten counts were recorded for this clone. This sequence joins TRBV6-5 and TRBJ1-1; 8 nucleotides line up with TRBD1. After removal of 7 bases from V and 7 bases from J, the junction contained 14 bases not matched to a gene. The V gene's germline CDR1 is MNHEY and CDR2 SVGAGI. CDR3 size: 15 residues. CDR3 residues: CASIPFSQGADEAFF. In DNA, the CDR3 is TGTGCCAGCATTCCCTTTTCTCAGGGGGCGGATGAAGCTTTCTTT.

The chain has TRBV6-1 and TRBJ1-5; 8 bases line up with TRBD1. Unmatched junction bases numbered 6, after V lost 6 bases and J lost 2 bases. The germline V gene has CDR1 MNHNS and CDR2 SASEGT. The CDR3 is 15 residues long. CDR3 sequence reads: CASRLQGVGNQPQHF. CDR3 DNA sequence: TGTGCCAGCAGGTTACAGGGGGTCGGCAATCAGCCCCAGCATTTT.

This clone was seen repeatedly, ten times or more. The rearrangement joins TRBV5-8 to TRBJ1-1; D is possibly TRBD1 (6 bases). Germline CDR1 is SGHTS and CDR2 is YDEGEE. The V and J ends lost 0 bases and 2 bases respectively, with 14 bases between them. The CDR3 is 16 residues long. Here the CDR3 reads CASSLGTDPENTEAFF. The DNA of the CDR3 is TGTGCCAGCAGCTTGGGGACAGATCCTGAAAACACTGAAGCTTTCTTT.

This clone has at least ten counts. V gene TRBV27 combines with J gene TRBJ2-3, with D possibly being TRBD2 (6 bases). Trimming left V 8 bases short and J 1 base short, with 10 bases between. The V gene's germline CDR1 is MNHEY and CDR2 SMNVEV (reference sequence). CDR3 size: 13 residues. In DNA form, the CDR3 reads TGTGCCAGCGGGACTTCACGCACAGATACGCAGTATTTT. This sequence encodes CASGTSRTDTQYF.

The table lists this clone with many counts. The chain employs TRBV7-3 and TRBJ1-1; 8 nucleotides agree with TRBD1. This CDR3 has 14 amino acids. V lost 5 bases to trimming and J lost 0 bases; unmatched junction nucleotides: 2. The germline V gene has CDR1 SGHTA and CDR2 FQGTGA. The CDR3 reads CASSPGGMNTEAFF. CDR3 bases: TGTGCCAGCAGCCCAGGGGGCATGAACACTGAAGCTTTCTTT.

This clone was picked up a small number of times. The chain employs TRBV5-6 and TRBJ2-5; 7 nucleotides line up with TRBD1. TRBJ2-7 matches the DNA end more closely, so the J call is doubtful. Looked up from germline, CDR1 is SGHDT and CDR2 is YYEEEE. CDR3 length equals 14 residues. This CDR3 reads CASSLPGQSYEQYF. The CDR3 DNA reads as TGTGCCAGCAGCTTACCGGGACAGTCCTACGAGCAGTACTTC.

This clone was seen ten or more times. The rearrangement uses TRBV6-1 and TRBJ1-2, with 9 bases fitting TRBD1. The CDR3 contains 16 residues. Germline CDR1 reads MNHNS; CDR2 reads SASEGT. V lost 0 bases and J lost 5; bases outside the gene matches: 7. The CDR3 nucleotides read TGTGCCAGCAGTGAAGCGCCTGGGACAGGGTTTTATGGCTACACCTTC. As protein: CASSEAPGTGFYGYTF.

This clone was seen at least ten times. This chain links TRBV4-1 with TRBJ2-7; 8 bases map to TRBD1. Germline-derived CDR1 and CDR2 are MGHRA and YSYEKL. The CDR3 totals 14 residues. With V trimmed by 4 bases and J by 2 bases, 4 bases remained unmatched. The DNA of the CDR3 is TGCGCCAGCAGCCTCCCAGGGGGCACCTACGAGCAGTACTTC. Translation gives CASSLPGGTYEQYF.

This clone was seen ten or more times. In DNA form, the CDR3 reads TGTGCCATCACGAATAAAGGGGACTCAGCCTACGAGCAGTACTTC. It specifies CAITNKGDSAYEQYF. This chain joins TRBV10-3 and TRBJ2-7; D is perhaps TRBD2 (6 bases). The germline V gene has CDR1 ENHRY and CDR2 SYGVKD. The CDR3 consists of 15 residues. The V end lost 7 bases, the J end lost 2 bases, and 18 bases lay between the germline ends.